This T cell receptor (beta chain) was obtained from a study of T cell changes during pregnancy in multiple sclerosis. The data were produced by immunoSEQ multiplex PCR, yet TCRdb's version contains in-frame clones alone and is incomplete. The sample yields tens of thousands of clones, 93% seen once. This CDR3 region has 12 residues. V was clipped by 3 bases and J by 0 bases, with 3 bases between them. Germline loops: CDR1 KGHSH, CDR2 LQKENI. V gene TRBV18 combines with J gene TRBJ2-7, with D unclear. This clonotype originated in a female donor with multiple sclerosis, enrolled in a pregnancy study. The input for sequencing was peripheral blood, taken in the second trimester of pregnancy. CDR3 bases: TGTGCCAGCTCACCGAGCTCCTACGAGCAGTACTTC. It specifies CASSPSSYEQYF.